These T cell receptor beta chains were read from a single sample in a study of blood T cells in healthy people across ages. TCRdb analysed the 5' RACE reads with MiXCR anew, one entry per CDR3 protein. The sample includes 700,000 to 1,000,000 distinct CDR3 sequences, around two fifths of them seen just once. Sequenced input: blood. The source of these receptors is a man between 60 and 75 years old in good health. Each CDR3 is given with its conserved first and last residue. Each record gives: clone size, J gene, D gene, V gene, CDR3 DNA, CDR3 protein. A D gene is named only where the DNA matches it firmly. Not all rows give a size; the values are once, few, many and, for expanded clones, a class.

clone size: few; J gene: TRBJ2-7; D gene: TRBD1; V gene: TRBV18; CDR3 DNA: TGTGCCAGCTCACAAAGCGGCGGACAGGGCACCCACGAGCAGTACTTC; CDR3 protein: CASSQSGGQGTHEQYF
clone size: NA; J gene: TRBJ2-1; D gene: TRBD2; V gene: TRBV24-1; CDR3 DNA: TGTGCCACCAGTGGTCGACTACTAGCGGGGGGGCCTGAGGAGCAGTTCTTC; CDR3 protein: CATSGRLLAGGPEEQFF
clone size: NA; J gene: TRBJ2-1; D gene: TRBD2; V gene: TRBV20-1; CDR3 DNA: TGCAGTGCTACATTAGCGGGGAGCTCCTACAATGAGCAGTTCTTC; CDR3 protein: CSATLAGSSYNEQFF
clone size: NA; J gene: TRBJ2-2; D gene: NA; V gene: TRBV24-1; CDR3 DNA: TGTGCCACCAGTGATAAGCTGGGAATCCCCGGGGAGCTGTTTTTT; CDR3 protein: CATSDKLGIPGELFF
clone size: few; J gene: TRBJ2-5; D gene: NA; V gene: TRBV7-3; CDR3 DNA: TGTGCCAGCAGCTTTGCGAATGGCTTAGAGCAGTACTTC; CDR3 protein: CASSFANGLEQYF
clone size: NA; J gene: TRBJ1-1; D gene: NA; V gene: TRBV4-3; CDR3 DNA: TGCGCCAGCAGCCAAGATTTTAAGTCGCCTGAAGCTTTCTTT; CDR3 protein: CASSQDFKSPEAFF
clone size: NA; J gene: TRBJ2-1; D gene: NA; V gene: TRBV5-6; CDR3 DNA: TGTGCCAGCAGCTTGGGAACAGGGTTGCGGGTAAATGAGCAGTTCTTC; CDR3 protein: CASSLGTGLRVNEQFF
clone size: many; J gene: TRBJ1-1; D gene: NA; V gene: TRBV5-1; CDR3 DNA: TGCGCCAGCAGCTTTGCGGTAGGGATGACTGAAGCTTTCTTT; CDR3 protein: CASSFAVGMTEAFF
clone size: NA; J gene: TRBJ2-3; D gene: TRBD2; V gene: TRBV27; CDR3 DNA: TGTGCCAGCAGACCTTCCCCTACTGGGGGGGTAGGCACAGATACGCAGTATTTT; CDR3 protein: CASRPSPTGGVGTDTQYF
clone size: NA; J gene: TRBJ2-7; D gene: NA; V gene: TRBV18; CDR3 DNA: TGTGCCAGCTCACCACCGCGCTCCTACAATGAGCAGTACTTC; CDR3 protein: CASSPPRSYNEQYF
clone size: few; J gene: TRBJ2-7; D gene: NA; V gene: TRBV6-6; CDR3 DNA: TGTGCCAGCAGTCCTTACAGGGTCGGTGAGCAGTACTTC; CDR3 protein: CASSPYRVGEQYF
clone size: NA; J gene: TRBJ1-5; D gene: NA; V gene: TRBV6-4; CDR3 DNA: TGTGCCAGCAGGGAAGGTGGGCCCCAGCATTTT; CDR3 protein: CASREGGPQHF
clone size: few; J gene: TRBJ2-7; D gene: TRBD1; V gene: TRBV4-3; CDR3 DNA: TGCGCCAGCAGCCAAGATATAGGGACAGGGGTTTCCGAGCAGTACTTC; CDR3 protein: CASSQDIGTGVSEQYF
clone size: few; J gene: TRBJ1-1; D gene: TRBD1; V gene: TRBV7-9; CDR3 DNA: TGTGCCAGCAGCCGACGGACAGGAGGGAAGAACACTGAAGCTTTCTTT; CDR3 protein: CASSRRTGGKNTEAFF
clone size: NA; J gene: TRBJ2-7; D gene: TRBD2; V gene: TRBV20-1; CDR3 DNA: TGCAGTGCTGGGAAGGGCGGGAGTTGGTACGAGCAGTACTTC; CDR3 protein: CSAGKGGSWYEQYF
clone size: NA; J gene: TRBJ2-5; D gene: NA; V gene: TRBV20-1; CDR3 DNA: TGCAGTGCTAGAGACGTTGGCAGGGGGGATAAGACCCAGTACTTC; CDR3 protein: CSARDVGRGDKTQYF
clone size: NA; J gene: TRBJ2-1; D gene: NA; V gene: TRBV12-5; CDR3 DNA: TGTGCTAGTGGTCCGTCCGGCGGCGATGAGCAGTTCTTC; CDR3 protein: CASGPSGGDEQFF
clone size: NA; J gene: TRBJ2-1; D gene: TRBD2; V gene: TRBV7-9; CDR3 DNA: TGTGCCAGCAGCTTAGCTATCGGGACTAGCGGCAATGAGCAGTTCTTC; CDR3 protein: CASSLAIGTSGNEQFF
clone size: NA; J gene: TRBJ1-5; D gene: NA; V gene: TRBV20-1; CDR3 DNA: TGCAGTGCTAGGGGGGGGCCGCTTAGCAATCAGCCCCAGCATTTT; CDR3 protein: CSARGGPLSNQPQHF
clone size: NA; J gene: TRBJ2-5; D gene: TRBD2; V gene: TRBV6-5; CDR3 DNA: TGTGCCAGCAGTGGACTAGCGGGGGGCCTGGAGACCCGGTACTTC; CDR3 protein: CASSGLAGGLETRYF
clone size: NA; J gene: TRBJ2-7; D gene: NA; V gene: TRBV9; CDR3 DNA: TGTGCCAGCAGCGTTTCGTCGGGCCCAACCTACGAGCAGTACTTC; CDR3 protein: CASSVSSGPTYEQYF
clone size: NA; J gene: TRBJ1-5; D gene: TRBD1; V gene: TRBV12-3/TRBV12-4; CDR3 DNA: TGTGCCAGCAGTTTAACGGGACAGTCGGGACAGCCCCAGCATTTT; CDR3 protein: CASSLTGQSGQPQHF
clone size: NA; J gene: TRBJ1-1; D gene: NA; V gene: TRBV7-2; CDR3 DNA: TGTGCCAACAGGCCTACAGGTGGGACTGAAGCTTTCTTT; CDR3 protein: CANRPTGGTEAFF
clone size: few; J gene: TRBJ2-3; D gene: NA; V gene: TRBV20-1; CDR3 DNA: TGCAGTGCTAAATTCACAGGAACAGTCACAGATACGCAGTATTTT; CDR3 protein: CSAKFTGTVTDTQYF
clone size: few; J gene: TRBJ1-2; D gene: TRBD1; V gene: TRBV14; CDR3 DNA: TGTGCCAGCAGCCAAGGGGACAGCAGGTTGGATGGCTACACCTTC; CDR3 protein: CASSQGDSRLDGYTF
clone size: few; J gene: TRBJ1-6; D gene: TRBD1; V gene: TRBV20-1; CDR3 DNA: TGCAGTGCTAGACGGACAGGGGACGCCTATAATTCACCCCTCCACTTT; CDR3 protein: CSARRTGDAYNSPLHF
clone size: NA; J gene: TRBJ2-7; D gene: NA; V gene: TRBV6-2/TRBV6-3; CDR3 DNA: TGTGCCAGCAGATACCGCGGGGACGCCTCTTACGAGCAGTACTTC; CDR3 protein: CASRYRGDASYEQYF
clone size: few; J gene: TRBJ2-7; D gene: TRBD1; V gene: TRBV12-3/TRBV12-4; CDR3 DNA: TGTGCCAGCAGTACAGGGACAGAGATTACCTACGAGCAGTACTTC; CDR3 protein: CASSTGTEITYEQYF
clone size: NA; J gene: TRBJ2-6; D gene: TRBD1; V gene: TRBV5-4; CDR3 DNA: TGTGCCAGCAGCCCCTATCCCGGGACAGGGGGCCCTGGGGCCAACGTCCTGACTTTC; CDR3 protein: CASSPYPGTGGPGANVLTF
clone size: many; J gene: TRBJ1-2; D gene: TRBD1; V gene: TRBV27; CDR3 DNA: TGTGCCAGCAGTTTAGGGACAGGGGGCGGCTATGGCTACACCTTC; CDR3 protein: CASSLGTGGGYGYTF
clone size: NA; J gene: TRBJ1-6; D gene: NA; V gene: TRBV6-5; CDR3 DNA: TGTGCCAGCAGTGACTCACAGAGCTCCTATAATTCACCCCTCCACTTT; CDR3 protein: CASSDSQSSYNSPLHF
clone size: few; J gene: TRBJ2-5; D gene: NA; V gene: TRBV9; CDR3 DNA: TGTGCCAGCAGCGTAGGGGATCGGGCAGGGGAGGGAGAGACCCAGTACTTC; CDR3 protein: CASSVGDRAGEGETQYF
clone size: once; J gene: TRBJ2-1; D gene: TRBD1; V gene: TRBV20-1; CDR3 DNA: TGCAGTGCTAGTCTACGACAGGGGAAGAATGAGCAGTTCTTC; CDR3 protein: CSASLRQGKNEQFF
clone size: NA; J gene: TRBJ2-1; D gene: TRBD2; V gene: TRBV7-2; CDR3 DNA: TGTGCCAGCAGCAAGAGCGGGGGGGTCTACAGTGAGCAGTTCTTC; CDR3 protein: CASSKSGGVYSEQFF
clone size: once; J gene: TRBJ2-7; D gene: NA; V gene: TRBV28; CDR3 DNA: TGTGCCAGCAGTGTCACGCAGGGGAGCTCCTACGAGCAGTACTTC; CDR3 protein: CASSVTQGSSYEQYF
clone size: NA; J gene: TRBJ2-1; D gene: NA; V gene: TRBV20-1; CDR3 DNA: TGCAGTGCTAATCGCGTAAGGTACAATGAGCAGTTCTTC; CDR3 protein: CSANRVRYNEQFF
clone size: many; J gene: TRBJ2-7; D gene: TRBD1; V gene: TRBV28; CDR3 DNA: TGTGCCAGTCGCTCCGGGACAGGGAATTCCTACGAGCAGTACTTC; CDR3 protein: CASRSGTGNSYEQYF
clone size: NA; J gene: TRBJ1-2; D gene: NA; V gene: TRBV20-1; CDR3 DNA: TGCAGTGCTAGAGGGGCAGGGGACCTCTATGACTACACCTTC; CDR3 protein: CSARGAGDLYDYTF
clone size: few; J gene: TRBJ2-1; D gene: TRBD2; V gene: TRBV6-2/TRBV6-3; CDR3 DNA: TGTGCCAGCATGAGAGCGGGGGGGTACAATGAGCAGTTCTTC; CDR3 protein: CASMRAGGYNEQFF
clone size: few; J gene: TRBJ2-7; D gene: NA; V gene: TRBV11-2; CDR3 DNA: TGTGCCAGCAGCTTCGGTTGGGAGTCTACCTACGAGCAGTACTTC; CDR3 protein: CASSFGWESTYEQYF
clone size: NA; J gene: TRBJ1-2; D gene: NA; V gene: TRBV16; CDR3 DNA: TGTGCCAGCAGCCTGCAGGTAAACTATGGCTACACCTTC; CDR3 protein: CASSLQVNYGYTF
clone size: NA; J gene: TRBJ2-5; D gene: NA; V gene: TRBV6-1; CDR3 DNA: TGTGCCAGCAGTGAATTATCAGTTCAAGAGACCCAGTACTTC; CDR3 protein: CASSELSVQETQYF
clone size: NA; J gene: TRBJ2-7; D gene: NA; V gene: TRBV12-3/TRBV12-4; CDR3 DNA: TGTGCCAGCAGAGGATTTTCCTACGAGCAGTACTTC; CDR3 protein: CASRGFSYEQYF
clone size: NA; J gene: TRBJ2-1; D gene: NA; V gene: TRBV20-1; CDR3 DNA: TGCAGTGCTCTCGAGGGGCCTACATTATACAATGAGCAGTTCTTC; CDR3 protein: CSALEGPTLYNEQFF
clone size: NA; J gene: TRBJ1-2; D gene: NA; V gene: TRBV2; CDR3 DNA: TGTGCCAGCAGGGGTTGGGATTATGGCTACACCTTC; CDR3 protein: CASRGWDYGYTF
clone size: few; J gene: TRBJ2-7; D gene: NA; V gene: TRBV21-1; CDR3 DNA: TGTGCCAGCTTATCAGGGGCCCCGTACGAGCAGTACTTC; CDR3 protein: CASLSGAPYEQYF
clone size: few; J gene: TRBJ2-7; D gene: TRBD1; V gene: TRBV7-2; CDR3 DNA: TGTGCCAGCAGCTTAGTAGGTGGGACAGACTACGAGCAGTACTTC; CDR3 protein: CASSLVGGTDYEQYF
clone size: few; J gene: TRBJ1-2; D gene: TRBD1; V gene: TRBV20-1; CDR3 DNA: TGCAGTGCTAGTAGTGTGGCAGGGGGTGGCTACACCTTC; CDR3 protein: CSASSVAGGGYTF
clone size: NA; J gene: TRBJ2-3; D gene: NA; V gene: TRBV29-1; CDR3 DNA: TGCAGCGTTGGGGTCAGGGGTGGCACAGATACGCAGTATTTT; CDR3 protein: CSVGVRGGTDTQYF
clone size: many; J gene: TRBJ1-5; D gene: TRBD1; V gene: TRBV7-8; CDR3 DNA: TGTGCCAGCAAGGCAGGGGGCGAAGGTCAGCCCCAGCATTTT; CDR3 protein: CASKAGGEGQPQHF